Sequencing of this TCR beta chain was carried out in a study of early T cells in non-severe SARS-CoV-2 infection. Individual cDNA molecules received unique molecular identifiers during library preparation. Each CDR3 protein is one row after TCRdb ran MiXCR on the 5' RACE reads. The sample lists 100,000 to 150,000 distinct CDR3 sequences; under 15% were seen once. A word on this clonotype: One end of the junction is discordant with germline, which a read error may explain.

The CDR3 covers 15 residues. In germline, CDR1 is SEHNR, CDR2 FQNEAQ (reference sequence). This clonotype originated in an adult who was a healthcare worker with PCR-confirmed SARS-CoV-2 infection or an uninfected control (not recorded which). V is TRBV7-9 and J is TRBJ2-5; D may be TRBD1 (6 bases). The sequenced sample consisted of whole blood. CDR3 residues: CASSSDSDPREAQYF. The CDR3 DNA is TGTGCCAGCAGCTCGGACAGTGATCCAAGAGAGGCCCAGTACTTC.